This TCR beta chain was sequenced for a study of blood T cells in healthy people across ages. The use of a sample-barcoded 5' primer and a J-beta primer mix characterized a second PCR of roughly 6 to 11 cycles. A single record per CDR3 protein comes from TCRdb applying MiXCR to the 5' RACE reads. The repertoire holds over a million distinct CDR3 sequences, 55% to 75% seen once, with roughly 6.3% in the top ten. Trimming removed 4 bases from V and 2 bases from J; junction bases left unmatched: 8. Germline loops: CDR1 DFQATT, CDR2 SNEGSKA (reference sequence). There are 15 residues in the CDR3. This sequence was found in a young man in good health. The sample consisted of blood. The V gene is TRBV20-1, the J gene TRBJ2-3; 8 nucleotides line up with TRBD2. The CDR3 is CSATRRGELTDTQYF. The CDR3 DNA sequence: TGCAGTGCTACTAGGCGGGGGGAACTCACAGATACGCAGTATTTT.